This TCR beta chain comes out of a study of identical twins. Findings and limits, study-wide: Memory repertoires showed no such pattern, whereas abundant cord blood beta clonotypes carried fewer insertions. The study drew conclusions from cross-sectional statistical analysis, not from following the same donors. The models gave estimates that fell short of the out-of-frame TCR alpha sharing seen in monozygotic twins.

This clonotype was observed a few times. The antigen remains unidentified. TCRdb re-called the 5' RACE reads through MiXCR, storing one row per CDR3 protein. This sample has around 300,000 distinct CDR3 sequences, with less than 9% found just once. This CDR3 is 19 amino acids long. Losses at the gene ends were 10 bases for V and 0 bases for J; bases not matched to a gene: 17. Germline values: CDR1 SNHLY, CDR2 FYNNEI. These same records also appear under a second study, on yellow fever vaccine responses in identical twins. As that report states: Twins' vaccine T cell response reportedly seemed partly convergent, partly personalized.

The source is a woman under 30 in good health. Material for sequencing was memory (CD45RO+) T cells sorted from blood. V and J are TRBV2 and TRBJ2-1; TRBD2 agrees at 11 bases. The CDR3 bases are TGTGCCATCGGAGGAAGGTTAGCGGGAGGGACGAGCTCCTACAATGAGCAGTTCTTC. It yields the protein CAIGGRLAGGTSSYNEQFF.